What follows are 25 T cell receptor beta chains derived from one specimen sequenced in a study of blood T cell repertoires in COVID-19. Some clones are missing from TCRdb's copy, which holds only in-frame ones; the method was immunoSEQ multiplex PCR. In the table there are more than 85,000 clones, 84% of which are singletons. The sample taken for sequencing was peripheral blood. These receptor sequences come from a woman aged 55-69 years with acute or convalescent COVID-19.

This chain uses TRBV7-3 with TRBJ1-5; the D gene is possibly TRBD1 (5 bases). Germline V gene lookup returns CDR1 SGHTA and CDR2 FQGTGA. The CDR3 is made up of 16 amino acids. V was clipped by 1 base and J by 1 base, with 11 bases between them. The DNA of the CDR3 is TGTGCCAGCAGCTTAAAGGTGGGGCCGAGCAATCAGCCCCAGCATTTT. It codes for CASSLKVGPSNQPQHF.

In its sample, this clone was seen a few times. The CDR3 DNA follows: TGCGCCAGCAGCAAAGGACAGGGGGCGCATAATTCACCCCTCCACTTT. Amino acids: CASSKGQGAHNSPLHF. The rearrangement uses TRBV5-1 and TRBJ1-6; 11 bases are a match to TRBD1. Losses at the gene ends were 4 bases for V and 5 bases for J; bases not matched to a gene: 5. CDR1 is SGHRS and CDR2 is YFSETQ in the germline V gene. The CDR3 has 16 amino acids.

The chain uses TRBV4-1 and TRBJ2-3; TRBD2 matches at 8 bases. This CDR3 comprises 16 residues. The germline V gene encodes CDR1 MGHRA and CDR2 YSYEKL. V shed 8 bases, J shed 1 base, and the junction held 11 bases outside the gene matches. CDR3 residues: CASAPRGGRGTDTQYF. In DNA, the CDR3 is TGCGCCAGCGCTCCCCGGGGGGGAAGGGGCACAGATACGCAGTATTTT.

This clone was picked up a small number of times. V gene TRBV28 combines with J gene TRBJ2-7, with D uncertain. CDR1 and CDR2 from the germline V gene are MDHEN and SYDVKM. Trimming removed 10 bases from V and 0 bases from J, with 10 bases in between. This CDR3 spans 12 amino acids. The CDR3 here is CATRSNSYEQYF. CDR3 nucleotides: TGTGCCACCCGTAGCAACTCCTACGAGCAGTACTTC.

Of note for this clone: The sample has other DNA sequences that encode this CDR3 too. The CDR3, as DNA: TGTGCCAGCAGCTTGGATCCAGGGTCAAATCAGCCCCAGCATTTT. It specifies CASSLDPGSNQPQHF. This chain uses TRBV5-6 with TRBJ1-5; D is possibly TRBD1 (5 bases). Germline values: CDR1 SGHDT, CDR2 YYEEEE. V shed 0 bases and J shed 4 bases, with 11 bases lying between them. The CDR3 totals 15 residues.

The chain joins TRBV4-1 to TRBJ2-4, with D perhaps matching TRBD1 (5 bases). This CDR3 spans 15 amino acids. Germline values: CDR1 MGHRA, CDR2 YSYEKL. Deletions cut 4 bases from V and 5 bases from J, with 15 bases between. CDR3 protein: CASSPHLVTENIQYF. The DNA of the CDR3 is TGCGCCAGCAGCCCTCATTTGGTGACAGAAAACATTCAGTACTTC.

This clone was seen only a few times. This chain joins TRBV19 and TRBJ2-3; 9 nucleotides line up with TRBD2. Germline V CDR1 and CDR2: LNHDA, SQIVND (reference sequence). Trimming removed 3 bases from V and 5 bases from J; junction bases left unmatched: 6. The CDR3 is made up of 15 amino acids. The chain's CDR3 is CASSIRASGIDTQYF. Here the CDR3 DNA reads TGTGCCAGTAGTATCCGGGCTAGCGGGATAGATACGCAGTATTTT. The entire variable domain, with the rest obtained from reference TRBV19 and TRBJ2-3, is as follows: DGGITQSPKYLFRKEGQNVTLSCEQNLNHDAMYWYRQDPGQGLRLIYYSQIVNDFQKGDIAEGYSVSREKKESFPLTVTSAQKNPTAFYLCASSIRASGIDTQYFGPGTRLTVL.

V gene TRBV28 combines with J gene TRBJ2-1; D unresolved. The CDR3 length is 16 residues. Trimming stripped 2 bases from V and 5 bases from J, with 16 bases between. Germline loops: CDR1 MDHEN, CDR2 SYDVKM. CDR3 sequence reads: CASSLLVVRRDNEQFF. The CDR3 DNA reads TGTGCCAGCAGTTTACTCGTAGTGCGACGGGACAATGAGCAGTTCTTC. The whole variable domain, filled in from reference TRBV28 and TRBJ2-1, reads DVKVTQSSRYLVKRTGEKVFLECVQDMDHENMFWYRQDPGLGLRLIYFSYDVKMKEKGDIPEGYSVSREKKERFSLILESASTNQTSMYLCASSLLVVRRDNEQFFGPGTRLTVL.

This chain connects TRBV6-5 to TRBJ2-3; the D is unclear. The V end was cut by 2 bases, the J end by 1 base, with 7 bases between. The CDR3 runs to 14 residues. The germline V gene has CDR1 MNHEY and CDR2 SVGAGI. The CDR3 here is CASSYVGRTDTQYF. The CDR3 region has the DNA TGTGCCAGCAGTTACGTGGGCCGCACAGATACGCAGTATTTT.

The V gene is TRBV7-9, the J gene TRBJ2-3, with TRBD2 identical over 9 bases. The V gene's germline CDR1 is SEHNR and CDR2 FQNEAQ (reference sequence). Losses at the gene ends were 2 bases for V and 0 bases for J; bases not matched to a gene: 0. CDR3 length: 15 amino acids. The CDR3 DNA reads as TGTGCCAGCAGCTTAACTAGCGGGAGCACAGATACGCAGTATTTT. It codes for CASSLTSGSTDTQYF.

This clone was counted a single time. The CDR3 region is CASMTGLQPQHF. CDR3 bases: TGTGCCAGCATGACAGGGCTTCAGCCCCAGCATTTT. J is TRBJ1-5 and V is TRBV12-3 or TRBV12-4, with 7 bases lining up with TRBD1. V lost 7 bases to trimming and J lost 6 bases; unmatched junction nucleotides: 3. This CDR3 contains 12 residues.

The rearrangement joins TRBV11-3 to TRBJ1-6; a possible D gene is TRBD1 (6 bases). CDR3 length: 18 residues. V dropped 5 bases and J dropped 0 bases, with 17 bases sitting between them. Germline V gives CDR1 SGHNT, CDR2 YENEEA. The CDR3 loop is CASSPGTIKSSYNSPLHF. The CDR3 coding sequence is TGTGCCAGCAGCCCCGGGACAATTAAGAGCTCCTATAATTCACCCCTCCACTTT.

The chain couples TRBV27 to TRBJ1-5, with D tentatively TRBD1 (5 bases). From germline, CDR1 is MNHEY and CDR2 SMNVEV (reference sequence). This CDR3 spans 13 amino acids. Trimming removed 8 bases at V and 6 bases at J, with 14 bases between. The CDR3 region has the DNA TGTGCCAGCTCTTGGCAGGGCGGTCAGCCCCAGCATTTT. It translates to CASSWQGGQPQHF.

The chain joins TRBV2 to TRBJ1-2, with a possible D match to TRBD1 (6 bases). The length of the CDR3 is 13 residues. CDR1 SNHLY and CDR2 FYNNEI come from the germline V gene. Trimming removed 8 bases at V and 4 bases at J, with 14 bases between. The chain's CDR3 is CASGLRGTYGYTF. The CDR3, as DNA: TGTGCCAGCGGGTTGAGGGGGACCTATGGCTACACCTTC.

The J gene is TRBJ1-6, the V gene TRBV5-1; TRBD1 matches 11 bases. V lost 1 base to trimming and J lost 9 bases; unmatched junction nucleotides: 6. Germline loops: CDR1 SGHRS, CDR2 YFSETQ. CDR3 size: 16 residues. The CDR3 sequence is CASSLSGQGASSPLHF. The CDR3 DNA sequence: TGCGCCAGCAGCTTGTCCGGACAGGGGGCCAGTTCACCCCTCCACTTT. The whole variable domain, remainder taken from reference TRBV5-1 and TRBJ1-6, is KAGVTQTPRYLIKTRGQQVTLSCSPISGHRSVSWYQQTPGQGLQFLFEYFSETQRNKGNFPGRFSGRQFSNSRSEMNVSTLELGDSALYLCASSLSGQGASSPLHFGNGTRLTVT.

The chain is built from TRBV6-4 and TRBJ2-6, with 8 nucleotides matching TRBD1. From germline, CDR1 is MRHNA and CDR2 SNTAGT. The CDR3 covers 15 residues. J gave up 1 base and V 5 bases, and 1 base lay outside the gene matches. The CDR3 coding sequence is TGTGCCAGCAGTCAGGGGGCGTCTGGGGCCAACGTCCTGACTTTC. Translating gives CASSQGASGANVLTF.

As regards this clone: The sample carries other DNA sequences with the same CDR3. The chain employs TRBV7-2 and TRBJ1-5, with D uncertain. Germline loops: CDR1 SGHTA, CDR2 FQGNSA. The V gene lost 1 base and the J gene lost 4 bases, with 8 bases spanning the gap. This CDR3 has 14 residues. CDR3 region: CASSLERGNQPQHF. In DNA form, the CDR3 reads TGTGCCAGCAGCTTAGAACGGGGAAATCAGCCCCAGCATTTT.

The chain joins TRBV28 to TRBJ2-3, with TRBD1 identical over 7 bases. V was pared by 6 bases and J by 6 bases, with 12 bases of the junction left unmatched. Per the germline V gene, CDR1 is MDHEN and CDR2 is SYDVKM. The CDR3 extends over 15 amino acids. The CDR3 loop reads CASSRPDRVGDTQYF. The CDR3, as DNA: TGTGCCAGCAGCCGACCCGACAGGGTAGGCGATACGCAGTATTTT.

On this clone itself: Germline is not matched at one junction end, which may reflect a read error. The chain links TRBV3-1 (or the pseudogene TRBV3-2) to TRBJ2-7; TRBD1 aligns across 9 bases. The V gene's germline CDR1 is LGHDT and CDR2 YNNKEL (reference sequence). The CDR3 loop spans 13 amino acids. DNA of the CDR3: TGTGCCAGCAGCCTCATCCCGGGACAGGGAGGCGGGTTC. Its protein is CASSLIPGQGGGF.

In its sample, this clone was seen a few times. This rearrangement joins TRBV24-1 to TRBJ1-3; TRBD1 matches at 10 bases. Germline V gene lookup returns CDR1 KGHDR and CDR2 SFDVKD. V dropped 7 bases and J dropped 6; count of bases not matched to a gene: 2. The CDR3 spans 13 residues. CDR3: CATSGTGENTIYF. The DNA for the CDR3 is TGTGCCACCAGCGGGACAGGGGAAAACACCATATATTTT.

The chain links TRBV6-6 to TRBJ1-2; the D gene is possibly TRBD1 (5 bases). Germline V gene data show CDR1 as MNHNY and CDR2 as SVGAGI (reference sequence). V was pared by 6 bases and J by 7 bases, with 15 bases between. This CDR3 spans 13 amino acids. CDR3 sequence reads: CASSGSRVGGYTF. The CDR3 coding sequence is TGTGCCAGCAGCGGATCCAGGGTGGGTGGCTACACCTTC.

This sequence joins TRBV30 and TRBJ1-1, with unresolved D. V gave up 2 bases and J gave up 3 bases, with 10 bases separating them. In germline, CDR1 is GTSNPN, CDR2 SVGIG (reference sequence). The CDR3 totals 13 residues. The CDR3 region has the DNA TGTGCCTGGAGTAAGTTCGGGGACACTGAAGCTTTCTTT. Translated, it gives CAWSKFGDTEAFF.

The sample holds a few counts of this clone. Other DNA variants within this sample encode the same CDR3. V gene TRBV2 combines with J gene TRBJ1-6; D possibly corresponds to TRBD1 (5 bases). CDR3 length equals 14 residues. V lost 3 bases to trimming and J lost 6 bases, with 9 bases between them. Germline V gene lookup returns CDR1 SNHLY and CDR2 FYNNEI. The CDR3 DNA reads TGTGCCAGCAGTGAGGGGCGGACTAATTCACCCCTCCACTTT. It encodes CASSEGRTNSPLHF.

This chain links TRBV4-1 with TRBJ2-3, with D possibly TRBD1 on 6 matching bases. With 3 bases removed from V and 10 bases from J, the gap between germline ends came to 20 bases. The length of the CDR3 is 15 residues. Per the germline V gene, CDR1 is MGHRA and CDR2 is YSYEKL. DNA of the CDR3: TGCGCCAGCAGCCAGACACAGGGTGAACAGTTTGCGCAGTATTTT. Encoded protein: CASSQTQGEQFAQYF.

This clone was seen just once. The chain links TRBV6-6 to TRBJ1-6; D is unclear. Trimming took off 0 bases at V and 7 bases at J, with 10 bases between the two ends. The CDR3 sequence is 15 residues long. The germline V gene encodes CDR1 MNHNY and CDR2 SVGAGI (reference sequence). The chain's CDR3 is CASSYSLGRNSPLHF. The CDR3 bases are TGTGCCAGCAGTTACTCGTTGGGCAGGAATTCACCCCTCCACTTT.